The sequence of this T cell receptor (beta chain) was determined in a study of somatic reversion in DOCK8 deficiency (dated by TCRdb to about 2020). In the study overall: In the study, T cell receptor beta repertoires were compared across three groups: DOCK8-deficient patients, DOCK8-revertant patients and healthy volunteers. The ways in which somatic reversion of pathogenic DOCK8 variants alters lymphocyte differentiation and function in DOCK8 deficiency were investigated. The DOCK8-deficient patients included in the study had been previously reported.

V and J lose 0 bases and 3 bases, and a span of 8 bases separates them. The CDR3 contains 15 residues, cysteine and phenylalanine counted. The retained sequence is limited to the CDR3, 45 bases, with the frame set at the first base. The germline V gene sets CDR1 to MNHEY and CDR2 to SVGEGT. Libraries came from multiplex PCR. One-step amplicon PCR with EuroClonality-NGS primers was used to generate TRB libraries from roughly 100 ng genomic DNA. Sequencing of the TRB amplicons was done on Illumina MiSeq instruments using 2 x 250 bp version 2 chemistry. The published analysis was carried out like this. Primary TRB sequence analysis and V(D)J annotation were performed with IMGT/HighV-QUEST. Repertoire diversity and composition were evaluated with VDJtools after removing nonfunctional clones and downsampling for comparisons between samples. TCRdb took the public reads, trimmed them with fastp at Q25, ran MiXCR for clone calling and kept in-frame beta chains. CDR3 protein duplicates are merged, each entry listing the most common genes and DNA. The V and J calls, along with clone size, are taken from TCRdb and not from the paper's own processing. This sample gives around 2,600 distinct CDR3 sequences in total; 26% of them show up just once. Clones ranked in the top ten supply more than 8% of the sample.

Findings and caveats that apply to the study as a whole: The methods did not state, for each individual sample, whether the source material was whole blood or PBMCs.

About this clonotype itself: Its antigen is not yet known. Base qualities are not recorded, but no much larger clone differs from it by a single base.

Healthy control blood came from volunteer donors supplied by blood services in Australia and France. Genomic DNA for TCR repertoire analysis was isolated either from whole blood samples or from PBMCs. The TCR sequence derives from a human donor in good health. The specimen sequenced was peripheral blood. Here the chain combines TRBV6-2 or TRBV6-3 and TRBJ1-4; the D region possibly corresponds to TRBD1 (5 bases align). CDR3 loop: CASSYSGAANEKLFF. Here is the DNA: TGTGCCAGCAGTTACTCAGGGGCGGCTAATGAAAAACTGTTTTTT.